Listed below are T cell receptor beta chains from one sample, sequenced in a study of Ad26.COV2.S vaccination and SARS-CoV-2 variants. The protocol was immunoSEQ multiplex PCR, while the TCRdb copy is restricted to in-frame clones and leaves out a portion. The top ten clones hold approximately 1.5% of a sample with about 680,000 clones, around 92% of them seen once. Source: peripheral blood, taken in a trial of Ad26.COV2.S vaccine versus placebo. The receptor set was obtained from a person aged 18-65 years who received the Ad26.COV2.S COVID-19 vaccine or a placebo. Each CDR3 is given without its conserved first and last residue. Fields, in order: CDR3 length, J gene, V gene, CDR3 protein.

cdr3_length: 11
j_call: TRBJ1-6
v_call: TRBV3-1/TRBV3-2
cdr3_aa: ASSREPRSPLH

cdr3_length: 13
j_call: TRBJ2-1
v_call: TRBV7-2
cdr3_aa: ASSFGASSYNEQF

cdr3_length: 9
j_call: TRBJ2-1
v_call: TRBV27
cdr3_aa: ASSLLGKQF

cdr3_length: 10
j_call: TRBJ2-1
v_call: TRBV12-3/TRBV12-4
cdr3_aa: ASTLGYNEQF

cdr3_length: 11
j_call: TRBJ2-7
v_call: TRBV12-3/TRBV12-4
cdr3_aa: ASSKPGLAKQY

cdr3_length: 11
j_call: TRBJ1-5
v_call: TRBV6-2/TRBV6-3
cdr3_aa: ASCSRGNQPQH

cdr3_length: 12
j_call: TRBJ2-3
v_call: TRBV11-2
cdr3_aa: ASSLGHLTDTQY

cdr3_length: 12
j_call: TRBJ2-7
v_call: TRBV19
cdr3_aa: ASSARDSAYEQY

cdr3_length: 12
j_call: TRBJ1-3
v_call: TRBV24-1
cdr3_aa: ATSLGQRRNTIY

cdr3_length: 13
j_call: TRBJ2-7
v_call: TRBV11-2
cdr3_aa: ASSPGTGSSYEQY